This T cell receptor (beta chain) was documented in a study of T cell changes during pregnancy in multiple sclerosis. Only in-frame clones appear in the TCRdb table, and some are missing; sequencing was by immunoSEQ multiplex PCR. Here the sample spans 65,000 to 80,000 clones, approximately 92% being singletons. Material: CD4+ T cells from peripheral blood mononuclear cells, obtained before pregnancy. This TCR came from a female donor with multiple sclerosis, enrolled in a pregnancy study.

CDR3 DNA: TGTGCCAGCAGCAGGCAGGGGGGCACTGGGGCCAACGTCCTGACTTTC. It encodes CASSRQGGTGANVLTF. V and J are TRBV7-8 and TRBJ2-6, with a weak D call TRBD1 (7 bases). The germline V gene encodes CDR1 SGHVS and CDR2 FQNEAQ. Trimming pared 5 bases from V and 2 bases from J, leaving 13 bases between. The CDR3 has 16 amino acids.